The rows below give T cell receptor beta chains drawn from one sample of a study of cytomegalovirus exposure and HLA in healthy donors. Sequenced by immunoSEQ multiplex PCR; TCRdb stores in-frame clones only, minus some. The profile shows around 110,000 clones, around three quarters of them singletons. Sequencing was performed on PBMCs. Receptor source: a boy between 10 and 17 years old in good health and CMV-seronegative. CDR3s include the opening cysteine and the closing phenylalanine or tryptophan. The order of the fields is D gene, clone size, J gene, V gene, CDR3 DNA, CDR3 protein. D genes are given only for firm matches. Not all rows give a size; the values are once, few, many and, for expanded clones, a class.

>-|few|TRBJ1-1|TRBV5-6
TGTGCCAGCAGCTTGGGGGGAGGTATGGACACTGAAGCTTTCTTT
CASSLGGGMDTEAFF
>-|-|TRBJ1-1|TRBV6-5
TGTGCCAGCAGATCCCTCCTCGGTATGAACACTGAAGCTTTCTTT
CASRSLLGMNTEAFF
>-|-|TRBJ1-5|TRBV30
TGTGCCTTAACAGGGACCAATCAGCCCCAGCATTTT
CALTGTNQPQHF
>TRBD1|few|TRBJ1-1|TRBV6-5
TGTGCCAGCAGTATCCGGGACAGGGAAGTAGCTTTCTTT
CASSIRDREVAFF
>TRBD2|-|TRBJ2-5|TRBV4-3
TGCGCCAGCAGCAAAGGGCGGGGGGAGACCCAGTACTTC
CASSKGRGETQYF
>TRBD2|-|TRBJ2-3|TRBV30
TGTGCCTGTCCCAAAACCCGGGGGGGCACAGATACGCAGTATTTT
CACPKTRGGTDTQYF
>-|-|TRBJ1-6|TRBV5-6
TGTGCCAGCAGCTTAGGTGGGGGCGGTAATTCACCCCTCCACTTT
CASSLGGGGNSPLHF
>-|-|TRBJ2-3|TRBV7-3
TGTGCCAGCAGCTTAACTGGCGGGACGGGGACAGATACGCAGTATTTT
CASSLTGGTGTDTQYF
>TRBD2|-|TRBJ2-3|TRBV7-8
TGTGCCAGCAGCTTAGTAGTCGGTAGCGGGGGATTCTTTAGCACAGATACGCAGTATTTT
CASSLVVGSGGFFSTDTQYF
>TRBD1|few|TRBJ2-3|TRBV6-4
TGTGCCAGCAGTGACGGGACAGACACAGATACGCAGTATTTT
CASSDGTDTDTQYF
>TRBD1|-|TRBJ1-1|TRBV28
TGTGCCAGCAGTTCGGACAGGGGGAATTCGAACACTGAAGCTTTCTTT
CASSSDRGNSNTEAFF
>TRBD2|-|TRBJ2-1|TRBV30
TGTGCCTGGAGCCCCTCTAGCGGCTCCTACAATGAGCAGTTCTTC
CAWSPSSGSYNEQFF
>TRBD2|few|TRBJ2-7|TRBV2
TGTGCCAGCAAGACCGGGGGAGGGGCTGGGGAGCAGTACTTC
CASKTGGGAGEQYF
>-|-|TRBJ1-2|TRBV10-3
TGTGCCATCAGTGTGGGTAGGGGCGACGGCTACACCTTC
CAISVGRGDGYTF
>-|-|TRBJ2-3|TRBV23-1
TGCGCCAGCAACATCCTGCGTGGGCAGAGCACAGATACGCAGTATTTT
CASNILRGQSTDTQYF
>-|-|TRBJ1-4|TRBV6-5
TGTGCCAGCAGTTACCTTGGACACCCTGTAGGAAAACTGTTTTTT
CASSYLGHPVGKLFF
>-|-|TRBJ2-1|TRBV7-8
TGTGCCAGCAGCTTCATGACAGGACAGTCGGCCTCCTACAATGAGCAGTTCTTC
CASSFMTGQSASYNEQFF
>TRBD2|-|TRBJ2-3|TRBV15
TGTGCCACCAGCAGAGATCTCGTGGGGGGATCGGGGGGTACGCAGTATTTT
CATSRDLVGGSGGTQYF
>-|once|TRBJ2-1|TRBV7-9
TGTGCCAGCAGCTTTGGTAGGAGCTCCTACAATGAGCAGTTCTTC
CASSFGRSSYNEQFF
>TRBD2|-|TRBJ2-5|TRBV29-1
TGCAGCGTTGGGGGGGATAGCGGGGGTCGTGTAGAGACCCAGTACTTC
CSVGGDSGGRVETQYF
>TRBD2|-|TRBJ2-7|TRBV9
TGTGCCAGCAGCCCCCGAGCGGGACCGATAAGCGAGCAGTACTTC
CASSPRAGPISEQYF
>-|-|TRBJ1-5|TRBV18
TGTGCCAGCTCACCTGACTTAAGGGGTAGCAATCAGCCCCAGCATTTT
CASSPDLRGSNQPQHF
>-|-|TRBJ1-1|TRBV6-5
TGTGCCAGCAGTTACTCGAACAGTGAAGCTTTCTTT
CASSYSNSEAFF
>TRBD2|-|TRBJ2-3|TRBV2
TGTGCCAGCAGTGGAGGAGCGGGAGGCAACACAGATACGCAGTATTTT
CASSGGAGGNTDTQYF
>TRBD1|-|TRBJ1-1|TRBV6-5
TGTGCCAGCAGCCCGGGACAGTTCATGAACACTGAAGCTTTCTTT
CASSPGQFMNTEAFF
>-|once|TRBJ2-2|TRBV2
TGTGCCAGCAGTGAGAGACTCTACACCGGGGAGCTGTTTTTT
CASSERLYTGELFF
>-|-|TRBJ2-6|TRBV14
TGTGCCAGCAGCCAAGAAAGGGGGACTGGGGCCAACGTCCTGACTTTC
CASSQERGTGANVLTF
>TRBD1|-|TRBJ2-2|TRBV29-1
TGCAGCGTTGGACAGGGCACCGGGGAGCTGTTTTTT
CSVGQGTGELFF
>-|-|TRBJ1-2|TRBV19
TGTGCCAGTAGTATCAGGGTTGGGTATGGCTACACCTTC
CASSIRVGYGYTF
>-|-|TRBJ1-5|TRBV5-6
TGTGCCAGCAGCTTGGTAGGGAGCGGTTATAGCAATCAGCCCCAGCATTTT
CASSLVGSGYSNQPQHF
>TRBD1|-|TRBJ1-5|TRBV5-1
TGCGCCAGCAGCATCGGGACAGTACCTAATCAGCCCCAGCATTTT
CASSIGTVPNQPQHF
>-|-|TRBJ1-2|TRBV5-6
TGTGCCAGCAGCATAGGCAGGGCTTATGGCTACACCTTC
CASSIGRAYGYTF
>-|-|TRBJ1-2|TRBV5-1
TGCGCCAGCTCGGGGGATACGGCTAACTATGGCTACACCTTC
CASSGDTANYGYTF
>-|few|TRBJ1-1|TRBV4-1
TGCGCCAGCAGCCTCTTTGGAGTGAGGGACACTGAAGCTTTCTTT
CASSLFGVRDTEAFF
>-|few|TRBJ2-5|TRBV2
TGTGCCAGCGGTGGGGCAGAGACCCAGTACTTC
CASGGAETQYF
>TRBD1|-|TRBJ1-5|TRBV2
TGTGCCAGCAGTGGACAGGGGACGCAGGATCAGCCCCAGCATTTT
CASSGQGTQDQPQHF
>TRBD2|-|TRBJ2-5|TRBV11-2
TGTGCCAGCAGCTTAGATAGCGGGGCCGGGTCGACCCAGTACTTC
CASSLDSGAGSTQYF
>-|-|TRBJ2-7|TRBV15
TGTGCCACCAGCAGAGATGGCCCTAGCTACGAGCAGTACTTC
CATSRDGPSYEQYF
>TRBD2|few|TRBJ2-5|TRBV5-1
TGCGCCAGCAGTCAGTCACTAGCGGTACTCCAAGAGACCCAGTACTTC
CASSQSLAVLQETQYF
>TRBD1|-|TRBJ2-7|TRBV27
TGTGCCAGCAGGGGGGGTGGAGGGGTTACGACAGGGGGGACCTACGAGCAGTACTTC
CASRGGGGVTTGGTYEQYF
>TRBD2|-|TRBJ2-7|TRBV4-1
TGCGCCAGCAGCCAAGTGCCCTATACTAGCGGGATCATCTACGAGCAGTACTTC
CASSQVPYTSGIIYEQYF
>-|-|TRBJ2-6|TRBV9
TGTGCCAGCAGTGGGGCCGGGTCAACGACCCCTGGGGCCAACGTCCTGACTTTC
CASSGAGSTTPGANVLTF
>-|-|TRBJ1-2|TRBV11-3
TGTGCCAGCAGCTTGAGGCCGGATGATGGCTACACCTTC
CASSLRPDDGYTF
>-|once|TRBJ2-7|TRBV19
TGTGCCAGTAGCTTGGACTCCTCCTACGAGCAGTACTTC
CASSLDSSYEQYF
>-|-|TRBJ2-7|TRBV5-1
TGCGCCAGCAGCCCCGGCCTTTCGGGCTCCTACGAGCAGTACTTC
CASSPGLSGSYEQYF
>-|once|TRBJ2-1|TRBV5-1
TGCGCCAGCAGCGACCAGCGGCTTGAGCAGTTCTTC
CASSDQRLEQFF